The 14 T cell receptor beta chains in this list originate from one sample, sequenced in a study of Ad26.COV2.S vaccination and SARS-CoV-2 variants. As to treatment: around 19 received Ad26.COV2.S at low or high dose, single or two shots; about 5 received placebo; per-sample allocation not given. The samples date from day 63 after the first vaccine or placebo injection. Here immunoSEQ multiplex PCR was the method, and the copy in TCRdb shows in-frame clones only, minus some. The sample shows around 240,000 clones, roughly 90% of them seen only once. The sample consisted of peripheral blood, taken in a trial of Ad26.COV2.S vaccine versus placebo. All receptors come from a person between 18 and 65 years old who received the Ad26.COV2.S COVID-19 vaccine or a placebo.

The chain is built from TRBV7-9 and TRBJ2-7; TRBD2 might be the D (5 bases). The germline V and J ends were trimmed by 1 base and 2 bases, with 12 bases remaining between them. CDR3 length: 15 amino acids. Germline assignment: CDR1 SEHNR and CDR2 FQNEAQ (reference sequence). CDR3 in DNA: TGTGCCAGCAGCTTAGACGATAGCGACGCCTACGAGCAGTACTTC. Protein sequence: CASSLDDSDAYEQYF.

This chain uses TRBV18 with TRBJ2-1; D not resolved. The CDR3 is made up of 13 amino acids. CDR1 and CDR2 from the germline V gene are KGHSH and LQKENI. The V and J ends lost 2 bases and 4 bases respectively, with 6 bases between them. The CDR3 here is CASSPTIYNEQFF. The CDR3 nucleotides read TGTGCCAGCTCACCAACAATTTACAATGAGCAGTTCTTC.

The chain recombines TRBV5-4 with TRBJ2-5; D possibly corresponds to TRBD2 (6 bases). The CDR3 is made up of 16 amino acids. The V gene's germline CDR1 is SGHNT and CDR2 YYREEE (reference sequence). The V end lost 4 bases, the J end lost 1 base, and 17 bases lay between the germline ends. As DNA, the CDR3 is TGTGCCAGCAGCCTGACTGCGAGGAGGGGCCAAGAGACCCAGTACTTC. Amino acid sequence: CASSLTARRGQETQYF.

This chain uses TRBV28 with TRBJ2-5; D unclear. The CDR3 runs to 12 residues. Germline values: CDR1 MDHEN, CDR2 SYDVKM. V lost 8 bases and J lost 8, with 15 bases in between. CDR3 loop: CASGESAFTQYF. Written as DNA, the CDR3 is TGTGCCAGCGGGGAATCCGCTTTTACCCAGTACTTC.

The chain joins TRBV30 to TRBJ1-6, with TRBD1 identical over 8 bases. With 6 bases clipped from V and 9 bases from J, the junction kept 7 bases outside the gene matches. The CDR3 sequence is 13 residues long. Germline CDR1 is GTSNPN and CDR2 is SVGIG (reference sequence). CDR3 region: CACRTDRGSPLHF. The CDR3 coding sequence is TGTGCCTGCCGTACTGACAGGGGTTCACCCCTCCACTTT.

The chain combines TRBV5-8 with TRBJ2-7, with D possibly being TRBD1 or TRBD2 (6 bases each). CDR1 SGHTS and CDR2 YDEGEE come from the germline V gene. Trimming shortened V by 4 bases and J by 2 bases, and 10 bases separated the two germline ends. The CDR3 contains 13 residues. The CDR3 DNA follows: TGTGCCAGCAGCCTCCGGGGGCCCTACGAGCAGTACTTC. Residues: CASSLRGPYEQYF. The whole variable domain, filled in from reference TRBV5-8 and TRBJ2-7, reads EAGVTQSPTHLIKTRGQQATLRCSPISGHTSVYWYQQALGLGLQFLLWYDEGEERNRGNFPPRFSGRQFPNYSSELNVNALELEDSALYLCASSLRGPYEQYFGPGTRLTVT.

The CDR3 DNA reads TGTGCCAGCAGCCGGGACGCCTCTGGAAACACCATATATTTT. Its translation is CASSRDASGNTIYF. J is TRBJ1-3 and V is TRBV7-9; the D gene is possibly TRBD1 (5 bases). This CDR3 has 14 residues. V was trimmed by 5 bases and J by 0 bases, leaving 8 bases between them. Germline lookup yields CDR1 SEHNR and CDR2 FQNEAQ (reference sequence).

This chain joins TRBV5-1 and TRBJ2-3, with 9 bases lining up with TRBD1. The germline gives CDR1 SGHRS, CDR2 YFSETQ. V shed 2 bases, J shed 5 bases, and the junction held 12 bases outside the gene matches. The CDR3 has 17 amino acids. The CDR3 loop is CASSFGGQGFSGDTQYF. CDR3 coding DNA: TGCGCCAGCAGCTTCGGGGGACAGGGATTTTCAGGAGATACGCAGTATTTT.

CDR3 in DNA: TGTGCCAGCAGTTTATCTCACGGGTACGGAAACACCATATATTTT. Protein: CASSLSHGYGNTIYF. This chain links TRBV27 with TRBJ1-3, with D unclear. CDR3 length: 15 amino acids. Germline loops: CDR1 MNHEY, CDR2 SMNVEV (reference sequence). The germline V and J ends were trimmed by 0 bases and 4 bases, with 10 bases remaining between them.

The chain employs TRBV20-1 and TRBJ2-3; D not certain. V was cut by 6 bases and J by 6 bases, with 10 bases left in between. The CDR3 totals 11 residues. Looked up from germline, CDR1 is DFQATT and CDR2 is SNEGSKA (reference sequence). The CDR3 loop is CSARMGDTQYF. DNA for the CDR3: TGCAGTGCCCGGATGGGGGATACGCAGTATTTT.

V is TRBV11-2 and J is TRBJ1-3; 9 nucleotides line up with TRBD1. Germline V gives CDR1 SGHAT, CDR2 FQNNGV. The junction had 8 bases not matched to a gene; V was cut back by 5 bases and J by 3 bases. CDR3 length: 16 amino acids. The CDR3 bases are TGTGCCAGCAGCCTCGCTACAGGGGGCTATGGAAACACCATATATTTT. Translating gives CASSLATGGYGNTIYF.

This chain joins TRBV18 and TRBJ2-7, with 10 bases lining up with TRBD2. Germline V gene data show CDR1 as KGHSH and CDR2 as LQKENI. The CDR3 runs to 15 residues. With V trimmed by 0 bases and J by 7 bases, 6 bases remained unmatched. CDR3 in DNA: TGTGCCAGCTCACCACCAACTAGCGGGAAGGCGGAGCAGTACTTC. As protein: CASSPPTSGKAEQYF. Using reference TRBV18 and TRBJ2-7 for the parts outside the CDR3, the full variable domain is NAGVMQNPRHLVRRRGQEARLRCSPMKGHSHVYWYRQLPEEGLKFMVYLQKENIIDESGMPKERFSAEFPKEGPSILRIQQVVRGDSAAYFCASSPPTSGKAEQYFGPGTRLTVT.

This chain connects TRBV18 to TRBJ2-1; 11 nucleotides line up with TRBD2. From germline, CDR1 is KGHSH and CDR2 LQKENI. CDR3 length equals 16 residues. V gave up 3 bases and J gave up 5 bases; unmatched junction bases: 6. CDR3 protein: CASSPRLAGGHNEQFF. The CDR3 DNA reads as TGTGCCAGCTCACCGCGGCTAGCGGGAGGCCACAATGAGCAGTTCTTC.

The chain is built from TRBV30 and TRBJ1-2, with 8 bases identical to TRBD1. CDR1 and CDR2 (germline): GTSNPN, SVGIG (reference sequence). This CDR3 comprises 14 residues. The V gene end was trimmed by 5 bases and the J gene end by 0 bases; junction bases not matched to a gene: 5. The CDR3 sequence is CAWEDRGTNYGYTF. DNA for the CDR3: TGTGCCTGGGAAGACAGGGGAACTAACTATGGCTACACCTTC. Together with reference TRBV30 and TRBJ1-2, the CDR3 gives the full variable domain: SQTIHQWPATLVQPVGSPLSLECTVEGTSNPNLYWYRQAAGRGLQLLFYSVGIGQISSEVPQNLSASRPQDRQFILSSKKLLLSDSGFYLCAWEDRGTNYGYTFGSGTRLTVV.